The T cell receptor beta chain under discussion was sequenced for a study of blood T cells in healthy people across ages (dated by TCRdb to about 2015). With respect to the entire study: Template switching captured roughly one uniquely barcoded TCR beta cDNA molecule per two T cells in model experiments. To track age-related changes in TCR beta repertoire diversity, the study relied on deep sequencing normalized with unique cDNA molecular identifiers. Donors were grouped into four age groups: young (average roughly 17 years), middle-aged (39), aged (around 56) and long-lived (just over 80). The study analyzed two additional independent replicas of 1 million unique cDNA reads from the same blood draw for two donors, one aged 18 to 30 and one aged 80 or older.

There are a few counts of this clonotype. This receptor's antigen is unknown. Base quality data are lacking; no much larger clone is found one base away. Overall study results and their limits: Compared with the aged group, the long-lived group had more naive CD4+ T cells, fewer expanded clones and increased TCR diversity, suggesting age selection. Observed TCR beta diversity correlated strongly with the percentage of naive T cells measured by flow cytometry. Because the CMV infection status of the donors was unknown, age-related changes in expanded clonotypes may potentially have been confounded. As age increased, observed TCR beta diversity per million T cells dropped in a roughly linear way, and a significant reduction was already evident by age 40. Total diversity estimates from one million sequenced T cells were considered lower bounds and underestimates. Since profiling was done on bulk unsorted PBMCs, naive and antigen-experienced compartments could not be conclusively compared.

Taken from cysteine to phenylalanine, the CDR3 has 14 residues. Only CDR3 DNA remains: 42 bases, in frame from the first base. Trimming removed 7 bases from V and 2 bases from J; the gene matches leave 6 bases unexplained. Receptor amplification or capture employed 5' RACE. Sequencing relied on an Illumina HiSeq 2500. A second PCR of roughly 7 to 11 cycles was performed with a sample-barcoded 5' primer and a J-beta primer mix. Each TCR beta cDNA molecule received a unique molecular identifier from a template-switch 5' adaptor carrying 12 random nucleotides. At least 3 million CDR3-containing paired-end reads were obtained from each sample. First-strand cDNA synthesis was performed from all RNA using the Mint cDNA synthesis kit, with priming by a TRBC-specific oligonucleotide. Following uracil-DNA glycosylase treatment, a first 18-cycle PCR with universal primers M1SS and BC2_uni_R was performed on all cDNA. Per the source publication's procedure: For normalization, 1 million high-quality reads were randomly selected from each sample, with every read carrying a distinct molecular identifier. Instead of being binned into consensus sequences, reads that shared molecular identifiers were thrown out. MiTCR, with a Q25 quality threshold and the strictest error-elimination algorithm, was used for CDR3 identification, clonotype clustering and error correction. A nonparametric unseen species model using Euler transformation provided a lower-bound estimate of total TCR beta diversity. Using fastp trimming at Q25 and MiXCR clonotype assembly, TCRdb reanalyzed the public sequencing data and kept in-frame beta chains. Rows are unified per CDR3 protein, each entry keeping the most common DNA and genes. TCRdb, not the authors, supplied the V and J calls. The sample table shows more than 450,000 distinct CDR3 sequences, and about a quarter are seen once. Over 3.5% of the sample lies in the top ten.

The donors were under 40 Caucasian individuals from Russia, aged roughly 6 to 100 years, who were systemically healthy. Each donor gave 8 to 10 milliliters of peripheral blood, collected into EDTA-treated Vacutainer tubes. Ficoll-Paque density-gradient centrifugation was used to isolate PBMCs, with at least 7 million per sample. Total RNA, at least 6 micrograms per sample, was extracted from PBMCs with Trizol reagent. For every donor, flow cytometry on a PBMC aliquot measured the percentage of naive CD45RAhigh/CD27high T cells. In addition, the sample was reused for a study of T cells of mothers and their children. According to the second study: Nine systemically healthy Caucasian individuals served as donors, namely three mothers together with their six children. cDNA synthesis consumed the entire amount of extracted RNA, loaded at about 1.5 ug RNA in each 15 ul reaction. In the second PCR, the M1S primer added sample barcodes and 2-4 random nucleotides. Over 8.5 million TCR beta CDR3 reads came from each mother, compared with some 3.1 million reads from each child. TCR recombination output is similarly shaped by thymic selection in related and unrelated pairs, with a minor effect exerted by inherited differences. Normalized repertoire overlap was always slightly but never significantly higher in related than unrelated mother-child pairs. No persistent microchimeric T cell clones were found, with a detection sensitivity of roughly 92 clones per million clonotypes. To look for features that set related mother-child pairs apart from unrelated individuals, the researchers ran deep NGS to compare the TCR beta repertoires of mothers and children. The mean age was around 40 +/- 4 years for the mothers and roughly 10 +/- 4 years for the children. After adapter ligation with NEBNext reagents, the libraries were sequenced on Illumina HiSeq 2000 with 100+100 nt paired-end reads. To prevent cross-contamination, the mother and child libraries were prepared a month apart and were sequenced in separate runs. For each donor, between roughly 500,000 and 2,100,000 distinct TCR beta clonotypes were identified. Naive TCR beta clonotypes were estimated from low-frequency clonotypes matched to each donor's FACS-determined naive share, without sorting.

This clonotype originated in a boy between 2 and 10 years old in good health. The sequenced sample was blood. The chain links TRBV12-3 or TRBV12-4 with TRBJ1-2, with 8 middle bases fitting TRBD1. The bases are TGTGCCAGCACCCGGACAGGGACCAACTATGGCTACACCTTC. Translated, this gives CASTRTGTNYGYTF.